This record looks at one T cell receptor beta chain sequence and its context. The CDR3 length is 14 residues. From germline, CDR1 is SNHLY and CDR2 FYNNEI. The trim removed 6 bases at V and 10 bases at J, leaving 8 bases unmatched. Profiled with immunoSEQ multiplex PCR; TCRdb holds only in-frame clones, not every one. The table shows around 200,000 clones, with approximately 80% occurring only once. This entry is derived from a study of blood T cell repertoires in COVID-19. The sequenced sample consisted of peripheral blood. The clonotype comes from a man aged 45-60 years who had recovered from COVID-19. The chain joins TRBV2 to TRBJ1-6; TRBD1 agrees at 8 bases. The CDR3 nucleotides read TGTGCCAGCAGATATCAGGGGGCAATATCACCCCTCCACTTT. It is translated as CASRYQGAISPLHF.